These 7 T cell receptor beta chains came from one sample sequenced in a study of OX40 agonist ivuxolimab in advanced cancers. Clones were sequenced by immunoSEQ multiplex PCR, and TCRdb holds only the in-frame ones, with some missing. This table holds 58,000 or so clones, nearly 90% found once. The source was CD4+ or CD8+ T cells sorted from blood, collected in a trial of the OX40 agonist ivuxolimab. The receptors derive from an adult with an advanced solid tumor such as melanoma, head and neck, liver or kidney cancer.

The chain combines TRBV11-2 with TRBJ2-1; 10 nucleotides line up with TRBD2. Germline V gene lookup returns CDR1 SGHAT and CDR2 FQNNGV. This CDR3 contains 15 residues. V dropped 3 bases and J dropped 3; count of bases not matched to a gene: 2. The CDR3 DNA reads TGTGCCAGCAGCTTGATAGCGGGGGGCTACAATGAGCAGTTCTTC. It specifies CASSLIAGGYNEQFF.

V usage is TRBV4-1 and J usage is TRBJ2-1, with TRBD1 matching 7 bases. V gave up 3 bases and J gave up 3 bases; unmatched junction bases: 2. Germline values: CDR1 MGHRA, CDR2 YSYEKL. The CDR3 has 14 amino acids. CDR3 nucleotide sequence: TGCGCCAGCAGCCAGGACAGGAACTACAATGAGCAGTTCTTC. Its translation: CASSQDRNYNEQFF.

The chain links TRBV6-4 to TRBJ2-3, with a possible D match to TRBD2 (6 bases). The CDR3 is 14 residues long. Germline CDR1 MRHNA, CDR2 SNTAGT. The V end was cut by 3 bases, the J end by 7 bases, with 14 bases between. CDR3 region: CASSDRRDFNTQYF. CDR3 nucleotide sequence: TGTGCCAGCAGTGATCGCCGGGACTTCAATACGCAGTATTTT.

The chain is built from TRBV27 and TRBJ2-1, with TRBD2 identical over 8 bases. CDR3 size: 14 residues. V lost 3 bases, J lost 7 bases, and 5 bases stayed unmatched. CDR1 and CDR2 from the germline V gene are MNHEY and SMNVEV (reference sequence). CDR3 amino acids: CASSFASGGNEQFF. The DNA for the CDR3 is TGTGCCAGCAGTTTCGCCAGCGGGGGTAATGAGCAGTTCTTC.

The V call is TRBV2, the J call TRBJ2-7, with D unclear. The CDR3 is 12 residues long. Germline V gives CDR1 SNHLY, CDR2 FYNNEI. V lost 4 bases, J lost 7 bases, and 11 bases lay in between. DNA of the CDR3: TGTGCCAGCAGTGCGGGCAGGCCGGAGCAGTACTTC. Translated: CASSAGRPEQYF.

V usage is TRBV30 and J usage is TRBJ2-1; 8 bases line up with TRBD2. Germline trimming cut 1 base from V and 2 bases from J; bases unmatched to any gene: 10. The CDR3 length is 17 residues. Germline V gene sequence: CDR1 GTSNPN, CDR2 SVGIG (reference sequence). The CDR3 nucleotides read TGTGCCTGGAGTGAGAGCCACGGGACTAGGCCCTACAATGAGCAGTTCTTC. Its protein is CAWSESHGTRPYNEQFF.

This sequence joins TRBV5-4 and TRBJ2-7; TRBD1 matches at 9 bases. CDR3 length: 12 residues. Germline values: CDR1 SGHNT, CDR2 YYREEE (reference sequence). Trimming took 3 bases from V and 5 from J; bases not matched to a gene: 0. CDR3 in amino acids: CASSWDRDEQYF. The CDR3 DNA sequence: TGTGCCAGCAGCTGGGACAGGGACGAGCAGTACTTC.